The T cell receptor (beta chain) described here comes from a study of immune evolution from preneoplasia to lung adenocarcinoma. Across the whole study: HLA loss of heterozygosity: 6% to 7.5% AIS, about 15% MIA, about 30% ADC, none AAH. Study observations and caveats: Highest clonality occurred in KRAS-mutant, not EGFR-mutant or double wild-type, nodules. Top clone frequencies peaked in normal lung, apparently declining through invasive adenocarcinoma.

The ends were cut back, 4 bases at V and 6 bases at J, with 18 bases in the middle. Germline-derived CDR1 and CDR2 are SGHVS and FQNEAQ. The CDR3 is 15 residues long. With regard to this clone: Its antigen is not identified.

Macro-dissection enriched premalignant or tumor cells before nucleic acid extraction. Sequenced by immunoSEQ multiplex PCR; TCRdb stores in-frame clones only, minus some. The profile covers about 9,400 clones, with around 89% appearing a single time and over 2% taken by the ten largest. V is TRBV7-8 and J is TRBJ1-1, with D perhaps matching TRBD1 (5 bases). Material for sequencing was FFPE invasive lung adenocarcinoma tissue. This TCR was recovered from a person aged 70 to 85 with invasive lung adenocarcinoma. CDR3: CASSSTRAQGAEAFF. As DNA, the CDR3 is TGTGCCAGCAGCTCCACACGGGCCCAGGGCGCTGAAGCTTTCTTT.